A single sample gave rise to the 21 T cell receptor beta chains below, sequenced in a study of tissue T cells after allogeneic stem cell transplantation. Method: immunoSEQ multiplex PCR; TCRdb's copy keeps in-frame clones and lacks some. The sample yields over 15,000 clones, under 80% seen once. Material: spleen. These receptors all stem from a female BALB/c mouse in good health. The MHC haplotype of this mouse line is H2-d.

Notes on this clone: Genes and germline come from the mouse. CDR3 DNA, as far as it was read: TGTGGTGCTAGGGGTGGGGGGGAAGACACCCAGTAC. Translating gives CGARGGGEDTQY. The whole CDR3 sequence reads CGARGGGEDTQYF. The chain uses TRBV20 and TRBJ2-5; 8 bases are a match to TRBD2. The observed sequence ends 1 residue before the CDR3 terminus, with the missing tail filled in from the germline J gene. This CDR3 is 13 amino acids long. The V and J ends lost 1 base and 4 bases, in that order; junction bases with no gene match: 1. CDR1 GFQATS and CDR2 STVNSAI come from the germline V gene.

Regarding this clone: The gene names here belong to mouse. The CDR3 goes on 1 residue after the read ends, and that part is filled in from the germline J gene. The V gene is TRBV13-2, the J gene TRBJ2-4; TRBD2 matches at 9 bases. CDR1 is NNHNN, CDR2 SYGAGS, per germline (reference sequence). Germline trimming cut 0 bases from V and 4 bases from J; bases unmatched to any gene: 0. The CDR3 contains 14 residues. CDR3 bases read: TGTGCCAGCGGTGATGGGACTGGGGAAAACACCTTGTAC. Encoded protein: CASGDGTGENTLY. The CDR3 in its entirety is CASGDGTGENTLYF.

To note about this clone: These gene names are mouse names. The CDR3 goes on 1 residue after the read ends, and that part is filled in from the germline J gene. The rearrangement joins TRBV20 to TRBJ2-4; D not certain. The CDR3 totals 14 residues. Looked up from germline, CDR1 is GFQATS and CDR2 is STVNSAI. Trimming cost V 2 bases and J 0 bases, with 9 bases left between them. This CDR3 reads CGARFLASQNTLYF. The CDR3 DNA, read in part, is TGTGGTGCTAGGTTTCTGGCTAGTCAAAACACCTTGTAC.

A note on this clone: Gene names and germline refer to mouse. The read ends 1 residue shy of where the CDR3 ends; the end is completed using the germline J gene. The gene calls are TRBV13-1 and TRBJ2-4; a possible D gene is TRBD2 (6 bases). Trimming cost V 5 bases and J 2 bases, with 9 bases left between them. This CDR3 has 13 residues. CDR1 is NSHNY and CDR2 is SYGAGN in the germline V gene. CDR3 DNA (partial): TGTGCCAGCAGCCCGGGACTTCAAAACACCTTGTAC. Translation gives CASSPGLQNTLY. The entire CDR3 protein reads CASSPGLQNTLYF.

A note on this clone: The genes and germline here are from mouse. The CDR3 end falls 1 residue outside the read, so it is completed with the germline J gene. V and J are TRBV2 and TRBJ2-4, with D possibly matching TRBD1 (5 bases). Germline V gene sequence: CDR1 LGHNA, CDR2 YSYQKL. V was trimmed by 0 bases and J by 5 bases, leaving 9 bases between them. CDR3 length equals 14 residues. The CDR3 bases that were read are TGTGCCAGCAGCCAAGAAGGGGTCTTAAACACCTTGTAC. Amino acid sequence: CASSQEGVLNTLY. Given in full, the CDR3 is CASSQEGVLNTLYF.

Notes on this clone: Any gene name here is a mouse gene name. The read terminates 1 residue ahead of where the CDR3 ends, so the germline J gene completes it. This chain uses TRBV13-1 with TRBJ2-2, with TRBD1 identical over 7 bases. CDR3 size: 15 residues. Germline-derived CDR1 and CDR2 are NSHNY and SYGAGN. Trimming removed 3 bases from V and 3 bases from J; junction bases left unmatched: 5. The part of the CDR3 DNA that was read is TGTGCCAGCAGTGCCGGGACAGCGGACACCGGGCAGCTCTAC. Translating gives CASSAGTADTGQLY. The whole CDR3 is CASSAGTADTGQLYF.

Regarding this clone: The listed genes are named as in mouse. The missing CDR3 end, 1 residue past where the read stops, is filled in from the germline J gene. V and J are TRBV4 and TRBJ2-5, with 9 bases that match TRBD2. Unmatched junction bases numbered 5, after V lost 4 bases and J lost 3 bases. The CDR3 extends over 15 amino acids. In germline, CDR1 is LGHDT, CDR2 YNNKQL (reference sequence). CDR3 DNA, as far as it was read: TGTGCCAGCAGCTTACTGGGGGGTTGGCAAGACACCCAGTAC. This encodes CASSLLGGWQDTQY. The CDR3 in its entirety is CASSLLGGWQDTQYF.

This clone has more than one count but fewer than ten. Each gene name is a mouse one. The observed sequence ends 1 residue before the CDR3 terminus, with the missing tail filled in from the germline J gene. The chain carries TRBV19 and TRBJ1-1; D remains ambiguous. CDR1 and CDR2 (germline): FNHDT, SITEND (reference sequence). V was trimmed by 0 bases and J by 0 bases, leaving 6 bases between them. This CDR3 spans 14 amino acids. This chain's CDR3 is CASSIAPANTEVFF. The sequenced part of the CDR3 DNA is TGTGCCAGCAGTATAGCTCCAGCAAACACAGAAGTCTTC.

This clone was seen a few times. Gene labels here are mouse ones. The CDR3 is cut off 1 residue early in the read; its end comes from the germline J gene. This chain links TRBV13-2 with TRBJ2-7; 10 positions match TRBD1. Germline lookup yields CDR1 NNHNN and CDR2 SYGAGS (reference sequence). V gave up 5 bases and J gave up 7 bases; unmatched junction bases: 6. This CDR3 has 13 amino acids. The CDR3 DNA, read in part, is TGTGCCAGCGGGTCGGGACAGGGGCGGGAACAGTAC. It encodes CASGSGQGREQY. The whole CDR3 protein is CASGSGQGREQYF.

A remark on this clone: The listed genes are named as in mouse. The covered CDR3 bases are TGTGCCAGCAGTATCCGGGTTTCTGGAAATACGCTCTAT. It encodes CASSIRVSGNTLY. The full CDR3 protein reads CASSIRVSGNTLYF. This chain links TRBV19 with TRBJ1-3; D is unresolved. Sequencing ends 1 residue short of the CDR3 end; the germline J gene provides the rest. This CDR3 has 14 residues. Germline CDR1 FNHDT, CDR2 SITEND (reference sequence). V dropped 2 bases and J dropped 0 bases, with 6 bases sitting between them.

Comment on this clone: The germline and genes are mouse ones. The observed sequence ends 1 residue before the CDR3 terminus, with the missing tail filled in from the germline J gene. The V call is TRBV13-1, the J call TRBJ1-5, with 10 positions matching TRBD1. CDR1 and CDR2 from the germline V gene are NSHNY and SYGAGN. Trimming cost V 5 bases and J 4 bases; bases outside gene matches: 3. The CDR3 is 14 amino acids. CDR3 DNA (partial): TGTGCCAGCAGCCCGGGACAGGGGAACCAGGCTCCGCTT. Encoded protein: CASSPGQGNQAPL. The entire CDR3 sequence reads CASSPGQGNQAPLF.

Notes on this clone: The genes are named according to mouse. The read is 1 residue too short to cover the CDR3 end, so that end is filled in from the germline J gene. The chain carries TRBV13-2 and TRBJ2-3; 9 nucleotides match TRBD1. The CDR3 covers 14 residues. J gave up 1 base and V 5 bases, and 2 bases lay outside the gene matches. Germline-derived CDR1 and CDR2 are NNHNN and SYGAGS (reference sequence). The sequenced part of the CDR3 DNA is TGTGCCAGCGGAAGACAGGGGGGTGCAGAAACGCTGTAT. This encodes CASGRQGGAETLY. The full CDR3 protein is CASGRQGGAETLYF.

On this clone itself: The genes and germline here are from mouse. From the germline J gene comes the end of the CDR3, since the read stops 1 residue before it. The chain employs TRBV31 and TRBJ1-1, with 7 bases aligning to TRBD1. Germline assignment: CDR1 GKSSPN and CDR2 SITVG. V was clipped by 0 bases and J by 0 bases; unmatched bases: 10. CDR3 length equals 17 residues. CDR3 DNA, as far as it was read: TGTGCCTGGAGTCTTAGAAGGGCGGGACAGTCAAACACAGAAGTCTTC. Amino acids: CAWSLRRAGQSNTEVF. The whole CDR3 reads CAWSLRRAGQSNTEVFF.

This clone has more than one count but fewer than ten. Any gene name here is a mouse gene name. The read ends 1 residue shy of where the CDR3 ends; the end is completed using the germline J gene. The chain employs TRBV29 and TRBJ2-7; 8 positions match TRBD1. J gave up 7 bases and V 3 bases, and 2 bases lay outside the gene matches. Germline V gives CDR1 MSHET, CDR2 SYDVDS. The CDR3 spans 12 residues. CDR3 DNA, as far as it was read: TGTGCTAGCAGTTTCAGGGGGCGGGAACAGTAC. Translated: CASSFRGREQY. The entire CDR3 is CASSFRGREQYF.

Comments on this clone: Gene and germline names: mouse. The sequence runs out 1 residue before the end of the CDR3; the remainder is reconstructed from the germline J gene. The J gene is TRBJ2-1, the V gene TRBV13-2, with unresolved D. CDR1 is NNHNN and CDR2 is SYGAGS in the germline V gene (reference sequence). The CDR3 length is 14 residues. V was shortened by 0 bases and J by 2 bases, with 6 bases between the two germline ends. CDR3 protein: CASGDAQYYAEQFF. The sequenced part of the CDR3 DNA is TGTGCCAGCGGTGATGCTCAGTACTATGCTGAGCAGTTC.

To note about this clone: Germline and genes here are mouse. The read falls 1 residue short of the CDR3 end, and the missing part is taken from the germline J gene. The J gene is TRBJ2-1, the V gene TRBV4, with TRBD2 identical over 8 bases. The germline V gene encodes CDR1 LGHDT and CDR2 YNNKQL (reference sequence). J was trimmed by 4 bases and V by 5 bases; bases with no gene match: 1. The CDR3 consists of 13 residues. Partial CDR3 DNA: TGTGCCAGCAGCCGGGACTGGTATGCTGAGCAGTTC. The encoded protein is CASSRDWYAEQF. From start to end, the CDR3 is CASSRDWYAEQFF.

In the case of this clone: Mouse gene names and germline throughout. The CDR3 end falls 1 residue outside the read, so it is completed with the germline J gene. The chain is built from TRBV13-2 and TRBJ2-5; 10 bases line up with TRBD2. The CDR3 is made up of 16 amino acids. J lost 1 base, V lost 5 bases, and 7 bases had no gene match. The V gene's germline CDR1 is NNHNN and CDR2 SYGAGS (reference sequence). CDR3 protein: CASGSLDWGDQDTQYF. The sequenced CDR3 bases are TGTGCCAGCGGCTCTCTCGACTGGGGGGACCAAGACACCCAGTAC.

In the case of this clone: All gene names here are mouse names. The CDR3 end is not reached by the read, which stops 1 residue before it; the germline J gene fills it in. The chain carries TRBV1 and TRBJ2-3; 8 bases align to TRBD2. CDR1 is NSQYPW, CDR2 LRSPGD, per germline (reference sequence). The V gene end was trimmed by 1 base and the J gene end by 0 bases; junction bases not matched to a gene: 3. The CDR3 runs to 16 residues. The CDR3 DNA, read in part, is TGCACCTGCAGTGCAGTGGGGGGGTCTAGTGCAGAAACGCTGTAT. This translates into CTCSAVGGSSAETLY. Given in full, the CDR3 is CTCSAVGGSSAETLYF.

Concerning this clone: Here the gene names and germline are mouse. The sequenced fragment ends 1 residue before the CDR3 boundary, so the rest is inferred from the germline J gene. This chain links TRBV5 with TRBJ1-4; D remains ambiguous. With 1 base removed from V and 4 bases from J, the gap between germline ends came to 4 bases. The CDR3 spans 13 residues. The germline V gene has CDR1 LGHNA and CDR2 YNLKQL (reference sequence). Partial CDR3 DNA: TGTGCCAGCAGCCAAGGCAGCAACGAAAGATTATTT. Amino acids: CASSQGSNERLF. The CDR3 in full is CASSQGSNERLFF.

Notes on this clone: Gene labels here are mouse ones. The CDR3 DNA, read in part, is TGTGCCAGCAGCCGGGGACAGGGGAACAACCAGGCTCCGCTT. Residues: CASSRGQGNNQAPL. The entire CDR3 is CASSRGQGNNQAPLF. This rearrangement joins TRBV2 to TRBJ1-5; 10 nucleotides align to TRBD1. Read data end 1 residue before the CDR3 end; the end is taken from the germline J gene. V was clipped by 4 bases and J by 1 base; unmatched bases: 1. The CDR3 is 15 residues long. Germline V gives CDR1 LGHNA, CDR2 YSYQKL.

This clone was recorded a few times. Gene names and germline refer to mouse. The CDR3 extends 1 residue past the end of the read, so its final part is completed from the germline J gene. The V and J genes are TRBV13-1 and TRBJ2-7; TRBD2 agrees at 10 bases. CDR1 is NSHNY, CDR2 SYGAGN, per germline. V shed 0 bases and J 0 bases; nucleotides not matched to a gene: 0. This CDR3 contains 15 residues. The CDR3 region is CASSDAGGASYEQYF. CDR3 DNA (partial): TGTGCCAGCAGTGATGCTGGGGGGGCCTCCTATGAACAGTAC.